What follows are 12 T cell receptor beta chains derived from one specimen sequenced in a study of Ad26.COV2.S vaccination and SARS-CoV-2 variants. TCRdb keeps only in-frame clones here, not all; method: immunoSEQ multiplex PCR. The sample consists of around 340,000 clones, approximately 86% of them appearing once. Treatment: roughly 20 received Ad26.COV2.S at low or high dose, single or two shots; roughly five received placebo; per-sample allocation not given. Sample collection was performed on day 63 after the first vaccine or placebo injection. This specimen consisted of peripheral blood, obtained in a trial of Ad26.COV2.S vaccine versus placebo. These receptors were taken from a person aged 18 to 59 who received the Ad26.COV2.S COVID-19 vaccine or a placebo.

CDR3: CASSVTGRANEKLFF. The CDR3 DNA reads as TGTGCCAGCAGCGTTACAGGGCGCGCTAATGAAAAACTGTTTTTT. This chain connects TRBV9 to TRBJ1-4, with D possibly matching TRBD1 (6 bases). The length of the CDR3 is 15 residues. Germline assignment: CDR1 SGDLS and CDR2 YYNGEE. V lost 2 bases and J 3 bases, leaving 11 bases between the germline ends.

The chain recombines TRBV28 with TRBJ1-5; D may be TRBD1 (6 bases). Trimming removed 10 bases from V and 6 bases from J, with 19 bases in between. Germline loops: CDR1 MDHEN, CDR2 SYDVKM. This CDR3 is 14 amino acids long. The CDR3 coding sequence is TGTGCCATCCTGCGGCAGGGGCTTAGTCAGCCCCAGCATTTT. This translates into CAILRQGLSQPQHF. The variable domain in full, completed from reference TRBV28 and TRBJ1-5, reads DVKVTQSSRYLVKRTGEKVFLECVQDMDHENMFWYRQDPGLGLRLIYFSYDVKMKEKGDIPEGYSVSREKKERFSLILESASTNQTSMYLCAILRQGLSQPQHFGDGTRLSIL.

This chain uses TRBV19 with TRBJ1-1, with D possibly TRBD1 on 5 matching bases. Germline values: CDR1 LNHDA, CDR2 SQIVND (reference sequence). CDR3 length: 16 residues. Deletions cut 2 bases from V and 8 bases from J, with 21 bases between. CDR3 DNA: TGTGCCAGTAGTATAACCCCCGACAGAGCATCTCTCGAAGCTTTCTTT. Encoded protein: CASSITPDRASLEAFF.

This chain uses TRBV24-1 with TRBJ2-6; no firm D call. The germline V gene has CDR1 KGHDR and CDR2 SFDVKD. Trimming took 5 bases from V and 0 from J, leaving 13 bases between them. The length of the CDR3 is 17 residues. CDR3 loop: CATSVQDETSGANVLTF. CDR3 coding DNA: TGTGCCACCAGTGTTCAGGACGAAACCTCTGGGGCCAACGTCCTGACTTTC.

With regard to this clone: At one end the junction does not follow the germline gene, possibly because of a read error. This chain uses TRBV7-7 with TRBJ2-2, with D hard to call. CDR1 and CDR2 (germline): SSHAT, FNYEAQ (reference sequence). CDR3 size: 13 residues. CDR3 DNA: TGTGCTAGCAGCTTTAACGGAATCGGGGAGCTGTTTTTT. Its translation: CASSFNGIGELFF.

The CDR3 loop reads CASGRAGAHEQYF. In DNA, the CDR3 is TGTGCCAGCGGGAGAGCTGGAGCGCACGAGCAGTACTTC. The chain couples TRBV2 to TRBJ2-7; TRBD2 is a possible D gene (5 bases). Trimming took off 8 bases at V and 5 bases at J, with 16 bases between the two ends. Germline-derived CDR1 and CDR2 are SNHLY and FYNNEI. This CDR3 comprises 13 residues.

The rearrangement uses TRBV3-1 (or the pseudogene TRBV3-2) and TRBJ2-5, with D unresolved. The length of the CDR3 is 15 residues. In germline, CDR1 is LGHDT, CDR2 YNNKEL (reference sequence). V lost 5 bases and J lost 5, with 18 bases in between. The CDR3 reads CASSYSSSSRETQYF. CDR3 in DNA: TGTGCCAGCAGCTACTCTAGTAGTAGTAGGGAGACCCAGTACTTC.

The V call is TRBV10-2, the J call TRBJ1-6, with D possibly matching TRBD1 (5 bases). The CDR3 consists of 16 residues. Germline V CDR1 and CDR2: WSHSY, SAAADI. V lost 6 bases and J lost 8, with 20 bases in between. The CDR3 spells CASRDGHHIGYSPLHF. The CDR3 DNA follows: TGCGCCAGCAGGGACGGACACCACATCGGGTATTCACCCCTCCACTTT.

The chain couples TRBV7-2 to TRBJ1-6, with 8 bases fitting TRBD1. Trimming removed 0 bases from V and 5 bases from J; junction bases left unmatched: 3. CDR1 is SGHTA, CDR2 FQGNSA, per germline. This CDR3 contains 16 residues. The CDR3 region is CASSLAGQGNNSPLHF. The DNA of the CDR3 is TGTGCCAGCAGCTTAGCTGGACAGGGAAATAATTCACCCCTCCACTTT.

The sample holds a few counts of this clone. The chain carries TRBV11-2 and TRBJ2-7; D is undetermined. Trimming removed 5 bases at V and 6 bases at J, with 11 bases between. The CDR3 consists of 12 residues. CDR1 and CDR2 from the germline V gene are SGHAT and FQNNGV. CDR3 nucleotide sequence: TGTGCCAGCAGCCGACCTGATGGCGAGCAGTACTTC. It yields the protein CASSRPDGEQYF.

The count of this clone is one. The CDR3: CASSEYLTGYQETQYF. The CDR3 nucleotides read TGTGCCAGCAGTGAATATCTAACGGGGTACCAAGAGACCCAGTACTTC. The chain is built from TRBV25-1 and TRBJ2-5, with D possibly being TRBD2 (5 bases). Germline CDR1 reads MGHDK; CDR2 reads SYGVNS. CDR3 length: 16 residues. The ends were cut back, 0 bases at V and 0 bases at J, with 11 bases in the middle.

The chain is built from TRBV28 and TRBJ1-3; tentatively, D is TRBD1 (6 bases). Trimming took off 7 bases at V and 0 bases at J, with 7 bases between the two ends. CDR3 size: 13 residues. Germline V gene data show CDR1 as MDHEN and CDR2 as SYDVKM. As DNA, the CDR3 is TGTGCCAGCAAGACAGGCTCTGGAAACACCATATATTTT. It codes for CASKTGSGNTIYF.